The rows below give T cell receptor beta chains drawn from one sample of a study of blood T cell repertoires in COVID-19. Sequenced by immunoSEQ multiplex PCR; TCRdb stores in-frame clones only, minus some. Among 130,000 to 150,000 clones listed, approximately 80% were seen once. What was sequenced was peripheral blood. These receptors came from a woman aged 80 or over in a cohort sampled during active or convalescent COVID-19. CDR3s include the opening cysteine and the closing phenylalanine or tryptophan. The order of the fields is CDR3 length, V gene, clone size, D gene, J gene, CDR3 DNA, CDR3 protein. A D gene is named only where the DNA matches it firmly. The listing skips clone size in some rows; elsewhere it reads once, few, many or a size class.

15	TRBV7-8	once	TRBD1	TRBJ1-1	TGTGCCAGCAGCCCCCGGACAGGAGGGGTAACTGAAGCTTTCTTT	CASSPRTGGVTEAFF
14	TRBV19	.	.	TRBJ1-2	TGTGCCAGTAACATAGACAGGACTAACTATGGCTACACCTTC	CASNIDRTNYGYTF
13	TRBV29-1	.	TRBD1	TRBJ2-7	TGCAGCGTTGCAAGACAGGGGATCCGCGAGCAGTACTTC	CSVARQGIREQYF
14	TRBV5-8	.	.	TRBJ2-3	TGTGCCAGCAGCTACGGGAAACCGACAGATACGCAGTATTTT	CASSYGKPTDTQYF
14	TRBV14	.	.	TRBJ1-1	TGTGCCAGCAGTCGATTCGGGGGTTGGAGTGAAGCTTTCTTT	CASSRFGGWSEAFF
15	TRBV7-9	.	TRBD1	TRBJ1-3	TGTGCCAGCAGCTTACTTCAGGGGGCTGGAAACACCATATATTTT	CASSLLQGAGNTIYF
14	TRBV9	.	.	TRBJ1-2	TGTGCCAGCAGCCCCCCCGGGACAAAATATGGCTACACCTTC	CASSPPGTKYGYTF
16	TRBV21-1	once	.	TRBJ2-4	TGTGCCAGCAGCAAAGACGGGAAGAAGGCCAAAAACATTCAGTACTTC	CASSKDGKKAKNIQYF
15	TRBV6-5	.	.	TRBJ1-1	TGTGCCAGCAGCGCACAGGGAGGGGGGAACACTGAAGCTTTCTTT	CASSAQGGGNTEAFF
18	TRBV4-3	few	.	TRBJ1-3	TGCGCCAGCAGCCAAAATCTTGGTCGGGGGGCAGCAGGAAACACCATATATTTT	CASSQNLGRGAAGNTIYF
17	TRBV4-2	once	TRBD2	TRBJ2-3	TGTGCCAGCAGCCAAGGTGGAGCGGGGGGGCGGGCAGATACGCAGTATTTT	CASSQGGAGGRADTQYF
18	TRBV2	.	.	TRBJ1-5	TGTGCCAGCACCCGGGGGGCGTTCCGAGGGGGTGGCAATCAGCCCCAGCATTTT	CASTRGAFRGGGNQPQHF
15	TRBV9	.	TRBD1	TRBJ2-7	TGTGCCAGCAGCGTAGCCCCCGGACAGGCCTACGAGCAGTACTTC	CASSVAPGQAYEQYF
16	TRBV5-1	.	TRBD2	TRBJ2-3	TGCGCCAGCAGCCGAATAGCGGGGGGGAGGTCAGATACGCAGTATTTT	CASSRIAGGRSDTQYF
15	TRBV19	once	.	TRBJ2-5	TGTGCCAGTAGTCCCCAGCGGAACAACCAAGAGACCCAGTACTTC	CASSPQRNNQETQYF
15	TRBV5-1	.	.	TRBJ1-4	TGCGCCAGCAGCCCCCTTGCTGGGCAGGATGAAAAACTGTTTTTT	CASSPLAGQDEKLFF
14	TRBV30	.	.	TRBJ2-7	TGTGCCACAATCGGCGGACACCGCTCCTACGAGCAGTACTTC	CATIGGHRSYEQYF
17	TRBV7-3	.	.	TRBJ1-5	TGTGCCAGCAGCGATAAGTTAATGGTAGTACGCAATCAGCCCCAGCATTTT	CASSDKLMVVRNQPQHF
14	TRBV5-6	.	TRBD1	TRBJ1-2	TGTGCCAGCAGCCGTCGGACAGGGGTTGATGGCTACACCTTC	CASSRRTGVDGYTF
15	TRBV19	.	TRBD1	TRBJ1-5	TGTGCCAGTACCCAAGGGGGCCTGGGGAATCAGCCCCAGCATTTT	CASTQGGLGNQPQHF
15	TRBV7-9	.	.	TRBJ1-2	TGTGCCAGCAGCTTAAAGACAGGAACAAACTATGGCTACACCTTC	CASSLKTGTNYGYTF
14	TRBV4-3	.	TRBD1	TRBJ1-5	TGCGCCAGCAGCCAAGGGGCAGGGGGTCAGCCCCAGCATTTT	CASSQGAGGQPQHF
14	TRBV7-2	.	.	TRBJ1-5	TGTGCCAGCAGCTTAGAAAGGGGTGGTCAGCCCCAGCATTTT	CASSLERGGQPQHF
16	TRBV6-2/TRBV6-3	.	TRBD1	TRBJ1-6	TGTGCCAGCAGTTCACGTGGGACAGCAGATAATTCACCCCTCCACTTT	CASSSRGTADNSPLHF
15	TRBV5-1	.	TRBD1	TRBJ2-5	TGCGCCAGCAGCTTAGTGACAGGGGGACAAGAGACCCAGTACTTC	CASSLVTGGQETQYF
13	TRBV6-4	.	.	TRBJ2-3	TGTGCCAGCAGGGCCCATTCCGGGTCTACGCAGTATTTT	CASRAHSGSTQYF
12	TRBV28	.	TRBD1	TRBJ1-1	TGTGCCAGCGGAGGACAGGGGTATGAAGCTTTCTTT	CASGGQGYEAFF
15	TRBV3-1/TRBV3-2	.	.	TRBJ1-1	TGTGCCAGCAGCCCCCGACAGGTTCCGAACACTGAAGCTTTCTTT	CASSPRQVPNTEAFF
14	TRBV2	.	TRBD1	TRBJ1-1	TGTGCCAGCACTGACAGGGGATCGGACACTGAAGCTTTCTTT	CASTDRGSDTEAFF
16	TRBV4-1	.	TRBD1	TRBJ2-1	TGCGCCAGCAGCCAAGCCGGGACAGGGTCCTGGGGTGAGCAGTTCTTC	CASSQAGTGSWGEQFF
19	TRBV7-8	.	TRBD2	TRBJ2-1	TGTGCCAGCAGCCTAAAGACTAGCGGGGGGCCACGTACCTACAATGAGCAGTTCTTC	CASSLKTSGGPRTYNEQFF
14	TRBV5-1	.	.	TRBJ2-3	TGCGCCAGCACCCCCCGGAGTGGCGCCGATACGCAGTATTTT	CASTPRSGADTQYF